This passage covers 29 T cell receptor beta chains from one sample sequenced in a study of T cell responses to AZD1222 COVID-19 vaccine. Here immunoSEQ multiplex PCR was the method, and the copy in TCRdb shows in-frame clones only, minus some. The sample has 75,000 to 95,000 clones; around 90% are singletons. The material sequenced was peripheral blood, taken 28 days after the second AZD1222 dose. All receptors come from an adult who received the AZD1222 COVID-19 vaccine.

In this sample, this clone turned up once. The rearrangement links TRBV19 to TRBJ1-1, with a weak D call TRBD1 (6 bases). CDR3 size: 18 residues. The germline V gene encodes CDR1 LNHDA and CDR2 SQIVND (reference sequence). V was clipped by 3 bases and J by 0 bases, with 20 bases between them. The CDR3 spells CASSIFAARGAVNTEAFF. CDR3 DNA: TGTGCCAGTAGTATTTTTGCTGCTAGGGGGGCGGTGAACACTGAAGCTTTCTTT.

The V and J genes are TRBV29-1 and TRBJ2-3, with TRBD1 identical over 7 bases. Germline CDR1 SQVTM, CDR2 ANQGSEA. CDR3 length equals 17 residues. J gave up 1 base and V 0 bases, and 10 bases lay outside the gene matches. The CDR3 loop reads CSVEDPHRGEGTDTQYF. The CDR3 DNA follows: TGCAGCGTTGAAGACCCCCACAGGGGCGAGGGCACAGATACGCAGTATTTT.

The chain joins TRBV27 to TRBJ1-5, with D tentatively TRBD1 (6 bases). Germline V gene lookup returns CDR1 MNHEY and CDR2 SMNVEV (reference sequence). This CDR3 has 17 residues. Deletions cut 5 bases from V and 2 bases from J, with 19 bases between. The CDR3 nucleotides read TGTGCCAGCAGTCCTACCGTGGGGGGCAGAGGCAATCAGCCCCAGCATTTT. Translating it yields CASSPTVGGRGNQPQHF.

The chain carries TRBV10-3 and TRBJ2-5; 8 bases match TRBD1. Germline V gives CDR1 ENHRY, CDR2 SYGVKD. The CDR3 totals 14 residues. V trimming: 6 bases; J trimming: 2 bases; junction bases outside the gene matches: 5. CDR3 residues: CAISRGLPQETQYF. The CDR3 nucleotides read TGTGCCATCAGCAGGGGGCTCCCTCAAGAGACCCAGTACTTC.

This CDR3 reads CASSSGPLGYGYTF. CDR3 sequence (DNA): TGTGCCAGTAGTTCCGGGCCCCTCGGCTATGGCTACACCTTC. V and J are TRBV19 and TRBJ1-2; D gene uncertain. The germline V and J ends were trimmed by 5 bases and 4 bases, with 14 bases remaining between them. The V gene's germline CDR1 is LNHDA and CDR2 SQIVND (reference sequence). This CDR3 is 14 amino acids long.

This chain links TRBV5-6 with TRBJ2-5, with 7 bases lining up with TRBD1. The V segment lost 4 bases and the J segment 4 bases; nucleotides outside the gene matches: 7. This CDR3 is 14 amino acids long. Germline V gene lookup returns CDR1 SGHDT and CDR2 YYEEEE. CDR3 in amino acids: CASSRGQKLETQYF. CDR3 DNA: TGTGCCAGCAGCCGGGGACAGAAACTAGAGACCCAGTACTTC.

The J gene is TRBJ2-5, the V gene TRBV29-1; D could derive from TRBD1 or TRBD2 (5 bases each). This CDR3 is 13 amino acids long. Germline V gives CDR1 SQVTM, CDR2 ANQGSEA. Trimming pared 4 bases from V and 4 bases from J, leaving 13 bases between. CDR3 residues: CSVAGWDLETQYF. The DNA of the CDR3 is TGCAGCGTTGCAGGTTGGGACCTAGAGACCCAGTACTTC.

J is TRBJ1-2 and V is TRBV9; D might be TRBD1 (6 bases). The CDR3 sequence is 15 residues long. Looked up from germline, CDR1 is SGDLS and CDR2 is YYNGEE. Deletions cut 0 bases from V and 4 bases from J, with 13 bases between. The CDR3 is CASSVDLTGTYGYTF. In DNA, the CDR3 is TGTGCCAGCAGCGTAGATTTGACAGGCACCTATGGCTACACCTTC.

This clone was seen only once. This sequence joins TRBV10-1 and TRBJ2-3; 11 bases map to TRBD2. Germline assignment: CDR1 WNHNN and CDR2 SYGVQD (reference sequence). This CDR3 contains 17 residues. V shed 4 bases, J shed 6 bases, and the junction held 12 bases outside the gene matches. The CDR3 nucleotides read TGCGCCAGCAGTGGAGATCCGGGACTAGCGGCGGGGGATACGCAGTATTTT. It specifies CASSGDPGLAAGDTQYF.

The chain carries TRBV7-3 and TRBJ1-1; the D is unclear. Germline V gene lookup returns CDR1 SGHTA and CDR2 FQGTGA. With 2 bases removed from V and 0 bases from J, the gap between germline ends came to 10 bases. The CDR3 runs 15 residues. Written as DNA, the CDR3 is TGTGCCAGCAGCTTACTTCCAGGTATGAACACTGAAGCTTTCTTT. Amino acid sequence: CASSLLPGMNTEAFF.

The rearrangement uses TRBV29-1 and TRBJ2-5, with a tentative D call TRBD2 (5 bases). The germline V gene encodes CDR1 SQVTM and CDR2 ANQGSEA. Deletions cut 5 bases from V and 1 base from J, with 11 bases between. This CDR3 is 13 amino acids long. CDR3 region: CSVSNRGQETQYF. As DNA, the CDR3 is TGCAGCGTTTCCAATCGGGGCCAAGAGACCCAGTACTTC.

The chain has TRBV7-6 and TRBJ1-1; D might be TRBD1 (5 bases). The CDR3 spans 16 residues. V lost 1 base, J lost 4 bases, and 16 bases lay in between. In germline, CDR1 is SGHVS, CDR2 FNYEAQ. The CDR3 nucleotides are TGTGCCAGCAGCTTAGTAGCGGGGGAGGGAGCCACTGAAGCTTTCTTT. Its translation: CASSLVAGEGATEAFF.

The CDR3 sequence is CASRDSGGFTNEQFF. CDR3 nucleotide sequence: TGTGCCAGCAGGGATAGCGGGGGGTTCACCAATGAGCAGTTCTTC. The J gene is TRBJ2-1, the V gene TRBV11-2, with TRBD2 matching 10 bases. Germline trimming cut 6 bases from V and 6 bases from J; bases unmatched to any gene: 8. This CDR3 comprises 15 residues. Germline-derived CDR1 and CDR2 are SGHAT and FQNNGV. Full variable domain (outside the CDR3, taken from reference TRBV11-2 and TRBJ2-1): EAGVAQSPRYKIIEKRQSVAFWCNPISGHATLYWYQQILGQGPKLLIQFQNNGVVDDSQLPKDRFSAERLKGVDSTLKIQPAKLEDSAVYLCASRDSGGFTNEQFFGPGTRLTVL.

The chain combines TRBV10-3 with TRBJ1-2; the D gene is possibly TRBD1 (5 bases). The CDR3 consists of 14 residues. V was pared by 6 bases and J by 2 bases, with 13 bases between. Per germline, CDR1 ENHRY and CDR2 SYGVKD. The CDR3 DNA follows: TGTGCCATCAGCCGATCCGGGACGAACTATGGCTACACCTTC. Translating gives CAISRSGTNYGYTF.

This clone was seen more than once but under ten times. V and J are TRBV5-4 and TRBJ2-1, with 9 bases lining up with TRBD1. CDR1 is SGHNT and CDR2 is YYREEE in the germline V gene (reference sequence). V lost 4 bases to trimming and J lost 1 base; unmatched junction nucleotides: 6. CDR3 length: 16 residues. Here the CDR3 DNA reads TGTGCCAGCAGCAAGGGACAGGGAAAGTCCTACAATGAGCAGTTCTTC. Its translation is CASSKGQGKSYNEQFF.

CDR3 protein: CASSAGTGDSNQPQHF. The CDR3 DNA is TGTGCCAGCAGCGCCGGGACAGGGGATAGCAATCAGCCCCAGCATTTT. The genes are TRBV9 and TRBJ1-5; 10 bases fit TRBD1. This CDR3 has 16 residues. With V trimmed by 3 bases and J by 0 bases, 3 bases remained unmatched. Looked up from germline, CDR1 is SGDLS and CDR2 is YYNGEE.

V and J are TRBV5-1 and TRBJ2-3; D tentatively fits TRBD1 or TRBD2 (7 bases each). Trimming left V 4 bases short and J 6 bases short, with 12 bases between. From germline, CDR1 is SGHRS and CDR2 YFSETQ. The length of the CDR3 is 13 residues. The CDR3 DNA reads as TGCGCCAGCAGCCTCCAGGGGGGGGATACGCAGTATTTT. Its protein product is CASSLQGGDTQYF.

This sequence joins TRBV7-9 and TRBJ2-3; 8 bases are a match to TRBD2. The CDR3 covers 15 residues. Germline CDR1 and CDR2: SEHNR and FQNEAQ (reference sequence). Trimming removed 5 bases from V and 6 bases from J; junction bases left unmatched: 10. The CDR3 loop is CASSPRSSGVDTQYF. The CDR3 DNA reads as TGTGCCAGCAGCCCCCGTAGTAGCGGGGTGGATACGCAGTATTTT.

The chain couples TRBV7-2 to TRBJ2-3, with 7 nucleotides matching TRBD2. Looked up from germline, CDR1 is SGHTA and CDR2 is FQGNSA. The junction had 7 bases not matched to a gene; V was cut back by 6 bases and J by 13 bases. The CDR3 sequence is 11 residues long. The DNA of the CDR3 is TGTGCCAGCAGTTCTAGCGGTCAGGAGTATTTT. Its protein product is CASSSSGQEYF.

The chain recombines TRBV13 with TRBJ1-1; 10 bases are a match to TRBD1. CDR3 length: 14 residues. The J segment lost 4 bases and the V segment lost 5 bases, leaving 4 bases of the junction unmatched. The germline gives CDR1 PRHDT, CDR2 FYEKMQ (reference sequence). CDR3 in amino acids: CASSPRTGGTEAFF. CDR3 bases: TGTGCCAGCAGCCCGAGGACAGGGGGCACTGAAGCTTTCTTT.

The J gene is TRBJ2-7, the V gene TRBV7-9; D is undetermined. This CDR3 region has 13 residues. Per the germline V gene, CDR1 is SEHNR and CDR2 is FQNEAQ (reference sequence). The V end lost 4 bases, the J end lost 0 bases, and 7 bases lay between the germline ends. CDR3 region: CASSWAGSYEQYV. In nucleotides, the CDR3 is TGTGCCAGCAGCTGGGCAGGCTCCTACGAGCAGTACGTC.

This clone showed up just once. The CDR3 region is CASSIDSNRGSDTEAFF. The CDR3 nucleotides are TGTGCCAGTAGTATAGATAGTAACAGGGGGTCGGACACTGAAGCTTTCTTT. The chain links TRBV19 to TRBJ1-1, with TRBD1 identical over 8 bases. Germline V gene lookup returns CDR1 LNHDA and CDR2 SQIVND (reference sequence). The CDR3 totals 17 residues. V gave up 0 bases and J gave up 3 bases; unmatched junction bases: 9.

The V and J genes are TRBV11-3 and TRBJ1-6; D gene uncertain. The germline CDR1 and CDR2 sequences are SGHNT and YENEEA. Between the trimmed V and J ends, which lost 6 bases and 6 bases, there was a span of 9 bases. This CDR3 has 13 amino acids. CDR3 sequence: CASSPQTNSPLHF. As DNA, the CDR3 is TGTGCCAGCAGTCCCCAGACTAATTCACCCCTCCACTTT.

The V and J genes are TRBV4-3 and TRBJ2-2; 7 bases agree with TRBD1. The CDR3 loop spans 15 amino acids. Germline lookup yields CDR1 LGHNA and CDR2 YSLEER. Trimming took 2 bases from V and 1 from J; bases not matched to a gene: 1. CDR3 DNA: TGCGCCAGCAGCCAACCAGGGGGGAACACCGGGGAGCTGTTTTTT. The encoded protein is CASSQPGGNTGELFF.

The CDR3, as DNA: TGTGCCATCAGTGATTATGGAGAGACAGTTTATCAAACCGGGGAGCTGTTTTTT. It encodes CAISDYGETVYQTGELFF. The chain has TRBV10-3 and TRBJ2-2; D is possibly TRBD1 (5 bases). This CDR3 has 18 amino acids. Trimming stripped 3 bases from V and 5 bases from J, with 22 bases between. The germline V gene encodes CDR1 ENHRY and CDR2 SYGVKD.

This clone was detected a few times. The rearrangement links TRBV6-1 to TRBJ2-7, with D perhaps matching TRBD1 (7 bases). V was trimmed by 3 bases and J by 2 bases, leaving 14 bases between them. This CDR3 comprises 15 residues. Germline CDR1 and CDR2: MNHNS and SASEGT. In DNA, the CDR3 is TGTGCCAGCAGTGAGTTTGCAGGGGGGACCTACGAGCAGTACGTC. It encodes CASSEFAGGTYEQYV.

CDR3 region: CASRPAGVAPQFF. The CDR3, as DNA: TGTGCCAGCAGACCTGCAGGCGTGGCTCCCCAGTTCTTC. This chain connects TRBV2 to TRBJ2-1; D gene ambiguous. Germline V CDR1 and CDR2: SNHLY, FYNNEI. V lost 6 bases and J 13 bases, leaving 19 bases between the germline ends. The CDR3 loop spans 13 amino acids. The variable domain in full, completed from reference TRBV2 and TRBJ2-1, reads EPEVTQTPSHQVTQMGQEVILRCVPISNHLYFYWYRQILGQKVEFLVSFYNNEISEKSEIFDDQFSVERPDGSNFTLKIRSTKLEDSAMYFCASRPAGVAPQFFGPGTRLTVL.

This chain links TRBV21-1 with TRBJ1-5. TRBV21-1 constitutes a pseudogene. This CDR3 region has 15 residues. The CDR3 here is CASNQSGGENQPQHF. The CDR3 coding sequence is TGTGCCAGCAACCAAAGTGGGGGGGAAAATCAGCCCCAGCATTTT.

The chain carries TRBV29-1 and TRBJ1-5, with D unclear. This CDR3 spans 14 amino acids. Trimming left V 0 bases short and J 0 bases short, with 6 bases between. Germline-derived CDR1 and CDR2 are SQVTM and ANQGSEA. The chain's CDR3 is CSVEDRNSNQPQHF. The CDR3 DNA is TGCAGCGTTGAAGACAGAAATAGCAATCAGCCCCAGCATTTT.